This TCR beta chain was captured in a study of T cell responses to AZD1222 COVID-19 vaccine. Regarding the study as a whole: The peak T cell response came first, and repertoires were sampled only after it.

V shed 5 bases and J 7 bases; nucleotides not matched to a gene: 15. This CDR3 is built from 16 residues. Germline V gene data show CDR1 as SGHNT and CDR2 as YENEEA. As concerns this clone: The antigen is not known.

Produced via immunoSEQ multiplex PCR; TCRdb's table is partial and in-frame only. The sample lists 140,000 to 150,000 clones, 86% occurring once. This receptor was identified in an adult who received the AZD1222 COVID-19 vaccine. The chain uses TRBV11-3 and TRBJ2-7; 9 bases fit TRBD1. Here the sequenced sample was peripheral blood, taken 28 days after the second AZD1222 dose. The CDR3 reads CASSPHSGTGTGEQYF. For the CDR3, the DNA is TGTGCCAGCAGCCCCCACTCCGGGACAGGGACGGGGGAGCAGTACTTC.